The 9 T cell receptor beta chains below were found in one sample sequenced in a study of glioma-infiltrating T cells. Using RNA template, CDR3s of TCR alpha and beta were amplified with iRepertoire arm-PCR. TCRdb re-called the multiplex PCR reads with MiXCR, one entry per CDR3 protein. The sample lists about 380,000 distinct CDR3 sequences, 41% occurring once. The specimen sequenced was glioma tissue, nonneoplastic brain tissue, or PBMCs (not recorded which). These receptors all stem from a human donor with low-grade glioma or glioblastoma, undergoing nonglioma brain surgery, or in good health (not recorded which).

The chain joins TRBV4-1 to TRBJ1-1, with D uncertain. CDR3 length: 15 amino acids. Trimming pared 4 bases from V and 0 bases from J, leaving 12 bases between. Per germline, CDR1 MGHRA and CDR2 YSYEKL. The CDR3 loop is CASSLGSRMNTEAFF. The DNA for the CDR3 is TGCGCCAGCAGCCTTGGGAGCCGTATGAACACTGAAGCTTTCTTT.

As for this clonotype: Possible read error: a much larger clone is one base away. The chain is built from TRBV15 and TRBJ2-3; 11 nucleotides agree with TRBD2. This CDR3 has 14 amino acids. Looked up from germline, CDR1 is LNHNV and CDR2 is YYDKDF (reference sequence). Here the CDR3 reads CATRRGLAGDTQYF. As DNA, the CDR3 is TGTGCCACCAGAAGAGGACTAGCGGGCGATACGCAGTATTTT. Together with reference TRBV15 and TRBJ2-3, the CDR3 gives the full variable domain: DAMVIQNPRYQVTQFGKPVTLSCSQTLNHNVMYWYQQKSSQAPKLLFHYYDKDFNNEADTPDNFQSRRPNTSFCFLDIRSPGLGDTAMYLCATRRGLAGDTQYFGPGTRLTVL.

The chain joins TRBV20-1 to TRBJ2-7; the match to TRBD2 covers 9 bases. CDR1 is DFQATT, CDR2 SNEGSKA, per germline (reference sequence). Losses at the gene ends were 1 base for V and 2 bases for J; bases not matched to a gene: 6. The CDR3 sequence is 15 residues long. The DNA for the CDR3 is TGCAGTGCTAGAGCCCCTAGCGGGGAAACCTACGAGCAGTACTTC. Its protein product is CSARAPSGETYEQYF.

V usage is TRBV7-9 and J usage is TRBJ1-2; D uncertain. Germline lookup yields CDR1 SEHNR and CDR2 FQNEAQ (reference sequence). Deletions cut 5 bases from V and 4 bases from J, with 14 bases between. The CDR3 extends over 14 amino acids. The CDR3 coding sequence is TGTGCCAGCAGCCCACAAGGCCTAAGCTATGGCTACACCTTC. It codes for CASSPQGLSYGYTF.

The table lists this clonotype with a count of one. A read error may produce the germline difference seen at one junction end. The chain uses TRBV7-6 and TRBJ1-1; 7 bases fit TRBD1. Looked up from germline, CDR1 is SGHVS and CDR2 is FNYEAQ. The CDR3 is made up of 15 amino acids. As DNA, the CDR3 is TGTGCCAGAAGCTTAGATGGAACAGGGGACACTGAAGCTTTCTTT. It specifies CARSLDGTGDTEAFF.

Turning to this clonotype: A much bigger clone sits one base away, suggesting this may be a read error. The rearrangement joins TRBV20-1 to TRBJ1-5; D unresolved. Germline CDR1 DFQATT, CDR2 SNEGSKA (reference sequence). CDR3 length equals 13 residues. CDR3 protein: CSASEEPNRPQHF. The DNA for the CDR3 is TGCAGTGCTAGTGAGGAACCCAATCGGCCCCAGCATTTT.

Many counts were recorded for this clonotype. V gene TRBV6-1 combines with J gene TRBJ1-3; 11 nucleotides match TRBD1. There are 15 residues in the CDR3. Germline V gives CDR1 MNHNS, CDR2 SASEGT. Trimming cost V 6 bases and J 9 bases; bases outside gene matches: 10. The chain's CDR3 is CASRRNRDRGSTIYF. The DNA for the CDR3 is TGTGCCAGCAGGAGGAATAGGGACAGGGGGAGCACCATATATTTT.

This clonotype was counted many times. The rearrangement links TRBV6-2 or TRBV6-3 to TRBJ2-1; TRBD2 matches at 7 bases. This CDR3 is built from 15 residues. Germline values: CDR1 MNHEY, CDR2 SVGEGT. Losses at the gene ends were 7 bases for V and 0 bases for J; bases not matched to a gene: 6. As DNA, the CDR3 is TGTGCCAGCATCCCCGGGAGGAGCTCCTACAATGAGCAGTTCTTC. Encoded protein: CASIPGRSSYNEQFF.

This rearrangement joins TRBV14 to TRBJ1-2; D is unresolved. The CDR3 spans 13 residues. The germline V and J ends were trimmed by 0 bases and 4 bases, with 6 bases remaining between them. CDR1 and CDR2 (germline): SGHDN, FVKESK. The CDR3 reads CASSQEKFYGYTF. The CDR3 DNA follows: TGTGCCAGCAGCCAAGAGAAGTTCTATGGCTACACCTTC.